These 15 T cell receptor beta chains were all obtained from the same sample, sequenced in a study of cytomegalovirus exposure and HLA in healthy donors. Primers for the PCR totalled 60 Vbeta and 13 Jbeta. Only in-frame clones appear in the TCRdb table, and some are missing; sequencing was by immunoSEQ multiplex PCR. Of about 97,000 clones in the sample, roughly four fifths were seen once. The specimen sequenced was PBMCs. Every receptor here comes from a man aged 35-49 years in good health and CMV-seropositive.

This sequence joins TRBV7-8 and TRBJ1-1; 7 nucleotides agree with TRBD1. Trimming at V came to 1 base and at J to 6 bases, leaving 11 bases not matched to a gene. The CDR3 consists of 16 residues. Germline V gene lookup returns CDR1 SGHVS and CDR2 FQNEAQ. The CDR3 sequence is CASSLGPTGMKAEAFF. CDR3 sequence (DNA): TGTGCCAGCAGCTTAGGGCCGACAGGGATGAAGGCTGAAGCTTTCTTT. Together with reference TRBV7-8 and TRBJ1-1, the CDR3 gives the full variable domain: GAGVSQSPRYKVAKRGQDVALRCDPISGHVSLFWYQQALGQGPEFLTYFQNEAQLDKSGLPSDRFFAERPEGSVSTLKIQRTQQEDSAVYLCASSLGPTGMKAEAFFGQGTRLTVV.

CDR3 sequence (DNA): TGTGCCAGCAGCTTTGTGAGAAATAATTCACCCCTCCACTTT. As protein: CASSFVRNNSPLHF. The chain joins TRBV11-1 to TRBJ1-6; D is unresolved. The V and J ends lost 3 bases and 5 bases respectively, with 8 bases between them. The CDR3 has 14 residues. CDR1 is SGHAT and CDR2 is FQDESV in the germline V gene (reference sequence). The full variable domain, with the rest looked up from reference TRBV11-1 and TRBJ1-6, is EAEVAQSPRYKITEKSQAVAFWCDPISGHATLYWYRQILGQGPELLVQFQDESVVDDSQLPKDRFSAERLKGVDSTLKIQPAELGDSAMYLCASSFVRNNSPLHFGNGTRLTVT.

The chain combines TRBV7-9 with TRBJ2-1, with 8 nucleotides matching TRBD1. The CDR3 runs 15 residues. CDR1 is SEHNR and CDR2 is FQNEAQ in the germline V gene (reference sequence). The J segment lost 0 bases and the V segment lost 8 bases, leaving 6 bases of the junction unmatched. The DNA for the CDR3 is TGTGCCAGCGGACAGGGTGGGGGCTCCTACAATGAGCAGTTCTTC. Translating gives CASGQGGGSYNEQFF.

This clone was observed a few times. The rearrangement joins TRBV13 to TRBJ2-2; a possible D gene is TRBD2 (7 bases). Looked up from germline, CDR1 is PRHDT and CDR2 is FYEKMQ (reference sequence). The CDR3 sequence is 16 residues long. Between the trimmed V and J ends, which lost 5 bases and 5 bases, there was a span of 18 bases. CDR3 sequence: CASSRGGGARTGELFF. In DNA form, the CDR3 reads TGTGCCAGCAGCCGAGGGGGGGGCGCTCGGACCGGGGAGCTGTTTTTT.

This clone was detected once. This chain connects TRBV6-1 to TRBJ1-6; D is undetermined. Trimming removed 6 bases from V and 8 bases from J, with 11 bases in between. The CDR3 sequence is 13 residues long. Germline assignment: CDR1 MNHNS and CDR2 SASEGT. The CDR3: CASRSISDSPLHF. CDR3 DNA: TGTGCCAGCAGGTCAATTTCGGATTCACCCCTCCACTTT.

Concerning this clone itself: Additional DNA sequences in this sample encode the identical CDR3. The V call is TRBV27, the J call TRBJ2-7, with D possibly matching TRBD2 (5 bases). V was pared by 1 base and J by 3 bases, with 10 bases between. The CDR3 contains 14 residues. CDR1 is MNHEY and CDR2 is SMNVEV in the germline V gene (reference sequence). The CDR3 region has the DNA TGTGCCAGCAGTTTATTGGGCAGCGGCTACGAGCAGTACTTC. Translating it yields CASSLLGSGYEQYF.

This clone occurred a few times. This rearrangement joins TRBV6-1 to TRBJ2-2; D is possibly TRBD1 (5 bases). The V end lost 1 base, the J end lost 2 bases, and 8 bases lay between the germline ends. From germline, CDR1 is MNHNS and CDR2 SASEGT. The CDR3 is 15 amino acids. CDR3 protein: CASSEGTPNTGELFF. The DNA of the CDR3 is TGTGCCAGCAGTGAAGGGACACCCAACACCGGGGAGCTGTTTTTT.

The rearrangement uses TRBV7-2 and TRBJ1-1; no clear D gene. The CDR3 length is 14 residues. V lost 8 bases, J lost 0 bases, and 13 bases lay in between. Germline V lookup: CDR1 SGHTA, CDR2 FQGNSA. CDR3 protein: CASRPVTLNTEAFF. DNA for the CDR3: TGTGCCAGCCGACCCGTGACACTGAACACTGAAGCTTTCTTT.

The chain recombines TRBV7-8 with TRBJ1-2; D is unresolved. The CDR3 extends over 11 amino acids. The V and J ends lost 1 base and 8 bases respectively, with 5 bases between them. CDR1 and CDR2 (germline): SGHVS, FQNEAQ. For the CDR3, the DNA is TGTGCCAGCAGCTTAGGAGGAGGCTACACCTTC. Residues: CASSLGGGYTF.

The chain is built from TRBV4-1 and TRBJ1-2; D uncertain. Trimming pared 3 bases from V and 6 bases from J, leaving 14 bases between. Germline CDR1 reads MGHRA; CDR2 reads YSYEKL. This CDR3 region has 14 residues. CDR3 residues: CASSHRVAEDGYTF. CDR3 sequence (DNA): TGCGCCAGCAGCCATAGGGTTGCGGAGGATGGCTACACCTTC.

This clone was recorded once. V gene TRBV15 combines with J gene TRBJ1-2, with a possible D match to TRBD1 (5 bases). Germline CDR1 is LNHNV and CDR2 is YYDKDF (reference sequence). The CDR3 runs to 13 residues. V dropped 1 base and J dropped 8 bases, with 11 bases sitting between them. The CDR3 DNA follows: TGTGCCACCAGCAGAGCAGGGCCGTTCGGCTACACCTTC. Translating it yields CATSRAGPFGYTF.

This chain connects TRBV9 to TRBJ2-2, with 7 bases matching TRBD1. CDR1 and CDR2 (germline): SGDLS, YYNGEE. The CDR3 consists of 16 residues. J was trimmed by 1 base and V by 0 bases; bases with no gene match: 3. The CDR3 loop is CASSVATGRNTGELFF. The CDR3 DNA reads as TGTGCCAGCAGCGTAGCGACAGGGAGGAACACCGGGGAGCTGTTTTTT.

The V and J genes are TRBV14 and TRBJ2-1; 11 bases agree with TRBD2. From germline, CDR1 is SGHDN and CDR2 FVKESK. This CDR3 comprises 13 residues. J gave up 7 bases and V 5 bases, and 1 base lay outside the gene matches. The CDR3 loop is CASSIAGGNEQFF. The CDR3 bases are TGTGCCAGCAGCATAGCGGGAGGGAATGAGCAGTTCTTC.

This clone showed up just a few times. The V gene is TRBV5-4, the J gene TRBJ2-5; tentative D call: TRBD2 (6 bases). CDR3 length equals 13 residues. Germline values: CDR1 SGHNT, CDR2 YYREEE (reference sequence). V lost 4 bases, J lost 5 bases, and 12 bases lay in between. The CDR3 here is CASSVERVETQYF. CDR3 sequence (DNA): TGTGCCAGCAGCGTTGAGCGGGTTGAGACCCAGTACTTC.

The chain recombines TRBV18 with TRBJ1-1, with TRBD1 identical over 8 bases. The CDR3 contains 15 residues. J lost 4 bases, V lost 2 bases, and 6 bases had no gene match. Germline V gene sequence: CDR1 KGHSH, CDR2 LQKENI. CDR3 protein: CASSPGAGGGTEAFF. CDR3 in DNA: TGTGCCAGCTCACCAGGGGCAGGGGGCGGCACTGAAGCTTTCTTT.